The 31 T cell receptor beta chains presented below share a single source sample, sequenced in a study of cytomegalovirus exposure and HLA in healthy donors. A multiplex PCR was run with 60 Vbeta primers and 13 Jbeta primers. Profiling relied on immunoSEQ multiplex PCR, and the TCRdb table lists in-frame clones only, not all of them. The profile covers approximately 100,000 clones, with approximately 80% appearing a single time and about 10% taken by the ten largest. Sequenced: PBMCs. The origin of the receptors is a man in his forties in good health and CMV-seropositive.

The chain carries TRBV6-6 and TRBJ2-2; 7 nucleotides agree with TRBD2. V dropped 5 bases and J dropped 4; count of bases not matched to a gene: 1. This CDR3 comprises 13 residues. CDR1 MNHNY and CDR2 SVGAGI come from the germline V gene (reference sequence). The CDR3 loop is CASSPSGTGELFF. CDR3 DNA sequence: TGTGCCAGCAGTCCTAGCGGCACCGGGGAGCTGTTTTTT.

The chain combines TRBV7-3 with TRBJ2-3; tentatively, D is TRBD2 (7 bases). The germline CDR1 and CDR2 sequences are SGHTA and FQGTGA. V was cut by 2 bases and J by 0 bases, with 15 bases left in between. This CDR3 spans 17 amino acids. The CDR3 DNA reads as TGTGCCAGCAGCTTATCGTCGGGGGGCACTAGCACAGATACGCAGTATTTT. It yields the protein CASSLSSGGTSTDTQYF.

On this clone itself: The junction departs from germline at one end; a sequencing error may be responsible. This chain uses TRBV19 with TRBJ1-2, with 10 bases matching TRBD1. This CDR3 has 13 amino acids. Germline V gives CDR1 LNHDA, CDR2 SQIVND (reference sequence). As DNA, the CDR3 is TGCAGACCTTCGGACAGGGGGGCGGATGGCTACACCTTC. Translated: CRPSDRGADGYTF.

This clone was detected only once. The chain uses TRBV7-3 and TRBJ1-1, with D possibly matching TRBD1 (5 bases). Germline V lookup: CDR1 SGHTA, CDR2 FQGTGA. The CDR3 runs to 15 residues. V was pared by 2 bases and J by 6 bases, with 16 bases between. The CDR3 nucleotides read TGTGCCAGCAGCTTAGGCCCCAAGGGGCGGTCTGAAGCTTTCTTT. Amino acid sequence: CASSLGPKGRSEAFF.

The genes are TRBV7-2 and TRBJ2-1, with 8 bases identical to TRBD2. This CDR3 is 15 amino acids long. J lost 5 bases, V lost 4 bases, and 7 bases had no gene match. Germline V gene lookup returns CDR1 SGHTA and CDR2 FQGNSA. This chain's CDR3 is CASSSGGGTNNEQFF. CDR3 sequence (DNA): TGTGCCAGCAGCTCAGGCGGGGGGACGAACAATGAGCAGTTCTTC.

This chain connects TRBV6-5 to TRBJ2-1, with 9 positions matching TRBD2. This CDR3 spans 16 amino acids. Germline CDR1 MNHEY, CDR2 SVGAGI. Unmatched junction bases numbered 7, after V lost 0 bases and J lost 7 bases. The CDR3 DNA is TGTGCCAGCAGTTACTCGGGGCGGGGGGGTAATAATGAGCAGTTCTTC. Translated: CASSYSGRGGNNEQFF.

The V gene is TRBV2, the J gene TRBJ1-2; no clear D. V was clipped by 4 bases and J by 4 bases, with 19 bases between them. The CDR3 loop spans 16 amino acids. The germline CDR1 and CDR2 sequences are SNHLY and FYNNEI. The CDR3 spells CASSAPEMGGFYGYTF. The DNA for the CDR3 is TGTGCCAGCAGTGCCCCCGAAATGGGCGGGTTCTATGGCTACACCTTC. Variable domain in full (rest from reference TRBV2 and TRBJ1-2): EPEVTQTPSHQVTQMGQEVILRCVPISNHLYFYWYRQILGQKVEFLVSFYNNEISEKSEIFDDQFSVERPDGSNFTLKIRSTKLEDSAMYFCASSAPEMGGFYGYTFGSGTRLTVV.

The chain links TRBV19 to TRBJ1-2; no clear D. This CDR3 has 12 amino acids. CDR1 and CDR2 (germline): LNHDA, SQIVND (reference sequence). V was trimmed by 3 bases and J by 8 bases, leaving 10 bases between them. The CDR3 here is CASSMPPGGYTF. The DNA for the CDR3 is TGTGCCAGTAGTATGCCCCCGGGGGGCTACACCTTC.

J is TRBJ2-5 and V is TRBV27; the match to TRBD2 covers 8 bases. Germline V gene data show CDR1 as MNHEY and CDR2 as SMNVEV (reference sequence). Germline trimming cut 6 bases from V and 12 bases from J; bases unmatched to any gene: 9. The CDR3 spans 12 residues. The CDR3 region is CASSTPGGAKYF. The CDR3 DNA is TGTGCCAGCAGCACCCCCGGGGGGGCAAAGTACTTC.

The chain couples TRBV11-2 to TRBJ1-3; D remains unclear. With 5 bases removed from V and 0 bases from J, the gap between germline ends came to 14 bases. CDR3 length: 16 residues. Germline V gene sequence: CDR1 SGHAT, CDR2 FQNNGV. The CDR3 protein is CASSETTGSSGNTIYF. DNA for the CDR3: TGTGCCAGCAGCGAAACGACCGGGAGCTCTGGAAACACCATATATTTT.

The chain is built from TRBV10-3 and TRBJ1-6, with 9 nucleotides matching TRBD1. V gave up 5 bases and J gave up 7 bases; unmatched junction bases: 6. Germline CDR1 is ENHRY and CDR2 is SYGVKD. The CDR3 totals 15 residues. CDR3 loop: CAISSRTGENSPLHF. The CDR3 DNA reads as TGTGCCATCAGTTCGCGGACAGGGGAGAATTCACCCCTCCACTTT.

This clone was detected a few times. The chain has TRBV6-1 and TRBJ1-5, with D perhaps matching TRBD1 (6 bases). Germline loops: CDR1 MNHNS, CDR2 SASEGT. The ends were cut back, 7 bases at V and 2 bases at J, with 15 bases in the middle. The CDR3 consists of 15 residues. This CDR3 is CASNTIQGGNQPQHF. The CDR3 DNA follows: TGTGCCAGCAATACTATACAGGGAGGCAATCAGCCCCAGCATTTT.

CDR3 residues: CASSVPGGDEKLFF. DNA for the CDR3: TGTGCCAGCAGTGTTCCGGGGGGCGATGAAAAACTGTTTTTT. V gene TRBV2 combines with J gene TRBJ1-4; tentative D call: TRBD1 (6 bases). CDR1 is SNHLY and CDR2 is FYNNEI in the germline V gene. CDR3 length: 14 residues. Trimming left V 4 bases short and J 6 bases short, with 12 bases between.

The CDR3 DNA is TGTGCCAGCAGCCAAGCCAGGGGACGCAATGAGCAGTTCTTC. This codes for CASSQARGRNEQFF. The V and J genes are TRBV14 and TRBJ2-1; D is perhaps TRBD1 (6 bases). The CDR3 is 14 amino acids. The V gene's germline CDR1 is SGHDN and CDR2 FVKESK. With 1 base removed from V and 6 bases from J, the gap between germline ends came to 10 bases.

The chain has TRBV19 and TRBJ1-2; D is possibly TRBD1 (5 bases). The CDR3 loop spans 12 amino acids. V lost 7 bases, J lost 3 bases, and 9 bases lay in between. Germline CDR1 LNHDA, CDR2 SQIVND (reference sequence). CDR3 bases: TGTGCCAGTAAGGCAGGGCACTATGGCTACACCTTC. Its protein is CASKAGHYGYTF.

The rearrangement uses TRBV5-6 and TRBJ1-6; D unclear. Germline lookup yields CDR1 SGHDT and CDR2 YYEEEE. V lost 0 bases to trimming and J lost 7 bases, with 11 bases between them. The CDR3 sequence is 15 residues long. CDR3 DNA sequence: TGTGCCAGCAGCTTGGTAGAGGGTGGGAATTCACCCCTCCACTTT. This codes for CASSLVEGGNSPLHF.

The rearrangement joins TRBV7-9 to TRBJ1-2; 8 bases are a match to TRBD1. The CDR3 runs 18 residues. V was pared by 3 bases and J by 7 bases, with 19 bases of the junction left unmatched. The germline CDR1 and CDR2 sequences are SEHNR and FQNEAQ (reference sequence). CDR3 sequence (DNA): TGTGCCAGCAGCTTTATCCCCCCGGTTCCCGGGACAGGCAGTGGCTACACCTTC. Encoded protein: CASSFIPPVPGTGSGYTF.

This chain connects TRBV29-1 to TRBJ2-2; possible D gene TRBD1, 5 bases. In germline, CDR1 is SQVTM, CDR2 ANQGSEA. The V end lost 4 bases, the J end lost 5 bases, and 8 bases lay between the germline ends. The CDR3 consists of 12 residues. CDR3: CSVGQSTGELFF. The CDR3 DNA follows: TGCAGCGTTGGACAGTCGACCGGGGAGCTGTTTTTT.

The chain employs TRBV15 and TRBJ2-1, with D maybe TRBD1 (6 bases). V shed 7 bases and J shed 5 bases, with 9 bases lying between them. This CDR3 contains 12 residues. Germline V gene sequence: CDR1 LNHNV, CDR2 YYDKDF (reference sequence). The CDR3 DNA is TGTGCCACCACCCAGGGGAACAATGAGCAGTTCTTC. This codes for CATTQGNNEQFF.

CDR3 DNA: TGTGCCAGTAGTGGGACTAGCGGCACAGATACGCAGTATTTT. Protein: CASSGTSGTDTQYF. This chain uses TRBV19 with TRBJ2-3, with 10 bases matching TRBD2. The junction had 0 bases not matched to a gene; V was cut back by 5 bases and J by 1 base. From germline, CDR1 is LNHDA and CDR2 SQIVND (reference sequence). The CDR3 extends over 14 amino acids.

The rearrangement joins TRBV19 to TRBJ1-5; no clear D. Germline CDR1 and CDR2: LNHDA and SQIVND (reference sequence). V lost 3 bases, J lost 2 bases, and 8 bases lay in between. There are 14 residues in the CDR3. As DNA, the CDR3 is TGTGCCAGTAGTATTGGGGAGGGCAATCAGCCCCAGCATTTT. Its protein is CASSIGEGNQPQHF.

Only a few counts were recorded for this clone. The chain combines TRBV28 with TRBJ1-1; tentative D call: TRBD1 (6 bases). This CDR3 has 15 amino acids. The V end was cut by 0 bases, the J end by 7 bases, with 15 bases between. Germline loops: CDR1 MDHEN, CDR2 SYDVKM. CDR3 loop: CASSLWGTRTSEAFF. The CDR3 DNA sequence: TGTGCCAGCAGTTTATGGGGGACAAGAACGAGTGAAGCTTTCTTT.

Only a few counts were recorded for this clone. This rearrangement joins TRBV29-1 to TRBJ2-3, with D perhaps matching TRBD1 (5 bases). The CDR3 contains 17 residues. Looked up from germline, CDR1 is SQVTM and CDR2 is ANQGSEA. The ends were cut back, 0 bases at V and 2 bases at J, with 18 bases in the middle. In nucleotides, the CDR3 is TGCAGCGTTGAAGATCTTCTAGGCGGCAGGGCCACAGATACGCAGTATTTT. Translation gives CSVEDLLGGRATDTQYF.

This clone was counted between two and nine times. CDR3 DNA: TGTGCCAGCACCCGACGAGGGGGATACACAGATACGCAGTATTTT. Residues: CASTRRGGYTDTQYF. The chain is built from TRBV6-5 and TRBJ2-3, with D possibly matching TRBD1 (6 bases). The length of the CDR3 is 15 residues. V was clipped by 7 bases and J by 2 bases, with 16 bases between them. The germline V gene encodes CDR1 MNHEY and CDR2 SVGAGI.

The V call is TRBV7-6, the J call TRBJ1-2, with 8 bases aligning to TRBD1. Per germline, CDR1 SGHVS and CDR2 FNYEAQ. V dropped 4 bases and J dropped 6; count of bases not matched to a gene: 4. The CDR3 runs 13 residues. The CDR3 region is CASSSDRANGYTF. The CDR3 nucleotides are TGTGCCAGCAGCTCGGACAGGGCTAATGGCTACACCTTC. The full variable domain, rest sourced from reference TRBV7-6 and TRBJ1-2, is GAGVSQSPRYKVTKRGQDVALRCDPISGHVSLYWYRQALGQGPEFLTYFNYEAQQDKSGLPNDRFSAERPEGSISTLTIQRTEQRDSAMYRCASSSDRANGYTFGSGTRLTVV.

J is TRBJ2-5 and V is TRBV19, with 7 bases lining up with TRBD2. The CDR3 has 16 amino acids. After removal of 1 base from V and 1 base from J, the junction contained 6 bases not matched to a gene. CDR1 and CDR2 (germline): LNHDA, SQIVND (reference sequence). CDR3 DNA: TGTGCCAGTAGTATAGTTGGGGGGACTACCCAAGAGACCCAGTACTTC. This codes for CASSIVGGTTQETQYF.

This clone was observed a single time. The CDR3 region is CASRLQGRLADTQYF. CDR3 in DNA: TGTGCCAGCAGACTACAGGGGAGATTGGCAGATACGCAGTATTTT. The chain couples TRBV6-5 to TRBJ2-3; TRBD1 matches 7 bases. This CDR3 has 15 amino acids. The junction had 10 bases not matched to a gene; V was cut back by 6 bases and J by 4 bases. Germline CDR1 reads MNHEY; CDR2 reads SVGAGI.

In this sample, this clone turned up a few times. This rearrangement joins TRBV7-2 to TRBJ1-1; 7 bases fit TRBD1. The CDR3 is 14 amino acids. CDR1 is SGHTA, CDR2 FQGNSA, per germline. Unmatched junction bases numbered 12, after V lost 5 bases and J lost 9 bases. CDR3 nucleotide sequence: TGTGCCAGCAGCGCCCGGGACAGTTTCGGAAAAGCTTTCTTT. Translating gives CASSARDSFGKAFF. Full variable domain (rest looked up from reference TRBV7-2 and TRBJ1-1): GAGVSQSPSNKVTEKGKDVELRCDPISGHTALYWYRQSLGQGLEFLIYFQGNSAPDKSGLPSDRFSAERTGGSVSTLTIQRTQQEDSAVYLCASSARDSFGKAFFGQGTRLTVV.

The chain links TRBV7-9 to TRBJ2-2; TRBD1 matches at 7 bases. Trimming cost V 5 bases and J 3 bases; bases outside gene matches: 6. The CDR3 extends over 15 amino acids. Germline V CDR1 and CDR2: SEHNR, FQNEAQ (reference sequence). In nucleotides, the CDR3 is TGTGCCAGCAGCCCGCTGAGGGGGCACACCGGGGAGCTGTTTTTT. Protein: CASSPLRGHTGELFF.

This clone appeared a single time. The CDR3 DNA reads TGTGCCGGGGGGGCAGCAGCCTACGAGCAGTACTTC. Protein product: CAGGAAAYEQYF. The rearrangement joins TRBV30 to TRBJ2-7; D might be TRBD2 (7 bases). V was clipped by 8 bases and J by 2 bases, with 13 bases between them. The CDR3 has 12 amino acids. Germline CDR1 reads GTSNPN; CDR2 reads SVGIG (reference sequence). The entire variable domain, with the rest obtained from reference TRBV30 and TRBJ2-7, is as follows: SQTIHQWPATLVQPVGSPLSLECTVEGTSNPNLYWYRQAAGRGLQLLFYSVGIGQISSEVPQNLSASRPQDRQFILSSKKLLLSDSGFYLCAGGAAAYEQYFGPGTRLTVT.

A few counts support this clone. The chain links TRBV5-1 to TRBJ1-1, with TRBD1 as a possible D gene (5 bases). Between the trimmed V and J ends, which lost 4 bases and 3 bases, there was a span of 13 bases. CDR3 length: 14 residues. CDR1 SGHRS and CDR2 YFSETQ come from the germline V gene. In DNA, the CDR3 is TGCGCCAGCAGCCAAACCAGGGCGGACACTGAAGCTTTCTTT. The encoded protein is CASSQTRADTEAFF.